This T cell receptor (beta chain) was captured by sequencing in a study of regulatory T cells in long-lasting Graves disease. As to time point: persistent/refractory GD, antithyroid drugs over 5 years with positive TRAb. With RNA extracted from PBMCs as input, the TCR library was made. This clonotype was counted at least ten times. From germline, CDR1 is SGHRS and CDR2 YFSETQ. Trimming removed 0 bases from V and 4 bases from J; junction bases left unmatched: 12. This CDR3 has 17 residues. With iRepertoire HTBI primers and Arm-PCR of CDR3 regions, TCR beta libraries were built. Each CDR3 protein gets one entry after TCRdb re-called the multiplex PCR reads with MiXCR. The repertoire holds roughly 400,000 distinct CDR3 sequences, with less than 25% as singletons.

This clonotype was sampled from a female donor with Graves disease. The rearrangement uses TRBV5-1 and TRBJ2-7, with 8 bases lining up with TRBD2. Here the sequenced sample was peripheral blood mononuclear cells (PBMCs), taken when the disease was refractory, from a patient treated with antithyroid drugs. The CDR3 sequence is CASSLAGASGRRYEQYF. CDR3 nucleotides: TGCGCCAGCAGCTTGGCCGGTGCTAGCGGGCGGCGTTACGAGCAGTACTTC.